These 32 T cell receptor beta chains came from one sample sequenced in a study of immune characterization of retroperitoneal liposarcoma. TCRdb reprocessed the PCR reads via MiXCR and lists one record per CDR3 protein. Of around 20,000 distinct CDR3 sequences listed, about 35% are singletons. Input material: blood. The receptors were gathered from a male donor with retroperitoneal liposarcoma.

A word on this clonotype: Since the CDR3 does not end with the conserved phenylalanine or tryptophan, this likely comes from a read error. This chain joins TRBV7-8 and TRBJ2-5; D is perhaps TRBD2 (5 bases). The DNA end lines up better with TRBJ2-7; the J call may be wrong. This CDR3 contains 14 residues. Germline V gives CDR1 SGHVS, CDR2 FQNEAQ. As DNA, the CDR3 is TGTGCCAGCAGCTTAGGGGCGGGTATCCACGAGCAGTACTGC. Amino acids: CASSLGAGIHEQYC.

This chain uses TRBV27 with TRBJ2-5, with 7 bases aligning to TRBD2. CDR1 and CDR2 from the germline V gene are MNHEY and SMNVEV (reference sequence). V trimming: 6 bases; J trimming: 5 bases; junction bases outside the gene matches: 12. This CDR3 is 15 amino acids long. The CDR3 DNA follows: TGTGCCAGCAGCACCATCGGGGGGTCTGGGGAGACCCAGTACTTC. Translated: CASSTIGGSGETQYF.

There are a few counts of this clonotype. The V call is TRBV6-1, the J call TRBJ1-5; possibly TRBD1 for D (6 bases). Germline V gene data show CDR1 as MNHNS and CDR2 as SASEGT. Trimming left V 5 bases short and J 2 bases short, with 10 bases between. The CDR3 is 14 residues long. The CDR3 reads CASSPSGGNQPQHF. CDR3 nucleotide sequence: TGTGCCAGCAGTCCCTCAGGGGGCAATCAGCCCCAGCATTTT.

This chain links TRBV6-5 with TRBJ1-1, with 8 bases identical to TRBD1. V lost 7 bases and J lost 2; bases outside the gene matches: 6. This CDR3 contains 14 residues. CDR1 is MNHEY, CDR2 SVGAGI, per germline. CDR3 protein: CASMDRDRNTEAFF. CDR3 DNA sequence: TGTGCCAGCATGGACAGGGATAGAAACACTGAAGCTTTCTTT.

J is TRBJ2-1 and V is TRBV10-1, with 13 bases lining up with TRBD2. The CDR3 contains 16 residues. Germline lookup yields CDR1 WNHNN and CDR2 SYGVQD (reference sequence). V trimming: 6 bases; J trimming: 8 bases; junction bases outside the gene matches: 10. CDR3 protein: CASSALTSGRADEQFF. CDR3 coding DNA: TGCGCCAGCAGCGCCCTTACTAGCGGGAGGGCCGATGAGCAGTTCTTC.

This clonotype has a count of ten or more. The V gene is TRBV11-3, the J gene TRBJ2-1, with D possibly being TRBD1 (5 bases). Near its end, the DNA agrees better with TRBJ2-7, so the J call may be wrong. The CDR3 runs 13 residues. CDR1 and CDR2 from the germline V gene are SGHNT and YENEEA. The CDR3 DNA reads TGTGCCAGCAGCTTAACAGGTAACTACGAGCAGTACTTC. Translated: CASSLTGNYEQYF.

The chain links TRBV7-3 to TRBJ2-3, with D tentatively TRBD1 (7 bases). The J call may be in error: the DNA end matches TRBJ2-7 better. Germline V gene sequence: CDR1 SGHTA, CDR2 FQGTGA. This CDR3 region has 16 residues. Written as DNA, the CDR3 is TGTGCCAACAGGGGAGGTTCGCAGGGTATCGACTATGAGCAGTACTTC. This gives the protein CANRGGSQGIDYEQYF.

Points on this clonotype: Germline is not matched at one junction end, which may reflect a read error. This chain links TRBV6-2 or TRBV6-3 with TRBJ2-2, with TRBD1 matching 7 bases. The CDR3 runs to 15 residues. From germline, CDR1 is MNHEY and CDR2 SVGEGT. CDR3 residues: CGSPRGQPNTGELFF. CDR3 bases: TGTGGCAGCCCCCGGGGACAGCCGAACACCGGGGAGCTGTTTTTT.

This clonotype came up many times. The rearrangement joins TRBV6-1 to TRBJ2-1, with TRBD2 matching 12 bases. The V gene end was trimmed by 8 bases and the J gene end by 8 bases; junction bases not matched to a gene: 7. There are 14 residues in the CDR3. From germline, CDR1 is MNHNS and CDR2 SASEGT. The CDR3 nucleotides are TGTGCCAGCCAGACTAGCGGGAGTTTGTATGAGCAGTTCTTC. This translates into CASQTSGSLYEQFF.

This clonotype appeared many times. The chain couples TRBV11-2 to TRBJ2-7; TRBD2 matches 13 bases. Trimming removed 4 bases from V and 1 base from J; junction bases left unmatched: 1. In germline, CDR1 is SGHAT, CDR2 FQNNGV. The CDR3 contains 15 residues. Here the CDR3 DNA reads TGTGCCAGCAGCTCGACTAGCGGGAGGTCCTACGAGCAGTACTTC. Translated: CASSSTSGRSYEQYF.

This chain joins TRBV7-2 and TRBJ2-7, with 9 bases lining up with TRBD1. The DNA end lines up better with TRBJ2-5; the J call may be wrong. The CDR3 contains 15 residues. CDR1 and CDR2 from the germline V gene are SGHTA and FQGNSA. CDR3 loop: CASSFSTGGLETQYF. DNA of the CDR3: TGTGCCAGCAGCTTTAGCACAGGGGGCCTAGAGACCCAGTACTTC.

This clonotype is categorized as medium-sized. V usage is TRBV6-1 and J usage is TRBJ2-1; tentatively, D is TRBD1 (6 bases). The last part of the DNA fits TRBJ2-7 better; the J call may be wrong. CDR3 length: 15 amino acids. Looked up from germline, CDR1 is MNHNS and CDR2 is SASEGT. The CDR3 protein is CASKLLGQRDYEQYF. The CDR3 DNA sequence: TGTGCCAGCAAACTCCTTGGACAGAGAGACTACGAGCAGTACTTC.

This clonotype came up many times. The chain carries TRBV11-1 and TRBJ2-7, with 10 positions matching TRBD1. V dropped 0 bases and J dropped 4; count of bases not matched to a gene: 12. The CDR3 sequence is 18 residues long. Germline V gives CDR1 SGHAT, CDR2 FQDESV (reference sequence). CDR3 coding DNA: TGTGCCAGCAGCTTAGCGTCTTTACCCGGGACAGGGGATTACGAGCAGTACTTC. Encoded protein: CASSLASLPGTGDYEQYF. Drawing the rest from reference TRBV11-1 and TRBJ2-7, the complete variable domain is EAEVAQSPRYKITEKSQAVAFWCDPISGHATLYWYRQILGQGPELLVQFQDESVVDDSQLPKDRFSAERLKGVDSTLKIQPAELGDSAMYLCASSLASLPGTGDYEQYFGPGTRLTVT.

A few counts support this clonotype. DNA for the CDR3: TGTGCCAGCAGCTTATCAGGATCCGAGCAGTACTTC. This encodes CASSLSGSEQYF. The rearrangement joins TRBV11-2 to TRBJ2-5; D remains ambiguous. Matching the DNA end better, TRBJ2-7 makes the J call doubtful. Per germline, CDR1 SGHAT and CDR2 FQNNGV. The CDR3 has 12 residues.

The chain couples TRBV10-3 to TRBJ2-5; possibly TRBD1 for D (5 bases). Matching the DNA end better, TRBJ2-7 makes the J call doubtful. The germline V gene has CDR1 ENHRY and CDR2 SYGVKD. CDR3 length equals 14 residues. This chain's CDR3 is CAIKDSISPSEQYF. The CDR3 DNA follows: TGTGCCATCAAAGACAGCATATCACCCTCCGAGCAGTACTTC.

This clonotype appeared a few times. The gene calls are TRBV11-3 and TRBJ2-1, with a possible D match to TRBD1 (5 bases). The V gene lost 1 base and the J gene lost 9 bases, with 7 bases spanning the gap. There are 12 residues in the CDR3. Per the germline V gene, CDR1 is SGHNT and CDR2 is YENEEA. This CDR3 is CASSLGGTEQFF. CDR3 sequence (DNA): TGTGCCAGCAGCTTAGGGGGCACTGAGCAGTTCTTC.

The chain employs TRBV27 and TRBJ2-1; D may be TRBD2 (6 bases). The DNA matches TRBJ2-7 better at its end, which makes the J call doubtful. Germline V CDR1 and CDR2: MNHEY, SMNVEV (reference sequence). The CDR3 loop spans 13 amino acids. For the CDR3, the DNA is TGTGCCAGCAGTTTAAGACTAGGCTACGAGCAGTACTTC. Its protein is CASSLRLGYEQYF.

By proportion, this clonotype is medium-sized. The chain couples TRBV27 to TRBJ2-1, with 11 bases matching TRBD2. V lost 3 bases and J lost 5; bases outside the gene matches: 6. The CDR3 is 16 amino acids. The germline gives CDR1 MNHEY, CDR2 SMNVEV (reference sequence). CDR3 bases: TGTGCCAGCAGTTTCGGGGTAGCGGGAGGGGACAATGAGCAGTTCTTC. It specifies CASSFGVAGGDNEQFF.

The chain uses TRBV12-5 and TRBJ2-5, with TRBD1 matching 8 bases. The J call may be wrong; the DNA end is better matched by TRBJ2-7. This CDR3 contains 16 residues. Germline V CDR1 and CDR2: LGHNT, FRNRAP. CDR3 region: CASGHGQGPLRAEQYF. CDR3 nucleotide sequence: TGTGCTAGTGGTCATGGACAGGGTCCGTTAAGGGCCGAGCAGTACTTC.

This chain uses TRBV6-1 with TRBJ1-6; D perhaps matches TRBD1 (5 bases). V dropped 6 bases and J dropped 7 bases, with 10 bases sitting between them. The CDR3 runs to 13 residues. The germline V gene encodes CDR1 MNHNS and CDR2 SASEGT. The CDR3 bases are TGTGCCAGCAGCCGGGACGGAAATTCACCCCTCCACTTT. Its protein is CASSRDGNSPLHF.

Only a few counts were recorded for this clonotype. The CDR3 sequence: CASSYGGTVQETQYF. DNA for the CDR3: TGTGCCAGCAGTTACGGGGGGACTGTACAAGAGACCCAGTACTTC. This chain joins TRBV6-6 and TRBJ2-5; the D gene is possibly TRBD2 (6 bases). The germline CDR1 and CDR2 sequences are MNHNY and SVGAGI (reference sequence). The CDR3 runs to 15 residues. V was trimmed by 2 bases and J by 2 bases, leaving 12 bases between them.

This clonotype was counted only a few times. This rearrangement joins TRBV6-5 to TRBJ2-4, with a weak D call TRBD1 (5 bases). This CDR3 is 14 amino acids long. Germline V gene data show CDR1 as MNHEY and CDR2 as SVGAGI. Trimming stripped 2 bases from V and 6 bases from J, with 11 bases between. The CDR3 coding sequence is TGTGCCAGCAGTTACCAGGGCACCTCAAACATTCAGTACTTC. This translates into CASSYQGTSNIQYF.

V usage is TRBV7-3 and J usage is TRBJ2-1, with a tentative D call TRBD2 (7 bases). The CDR3 runs 14 residues. Germline-derived CDR1 and CDR2 are SGHTA and FQGTGA. V lost 4 bases to trimming and J lost 13 bases, with 20 bases between them. The CDR3 is CASSSWGGAGTQFF. The CDR3 DNA is TGTGCCAGCAGCTCTTGGGGGGGGGCAGGGACCCAGTTCTTC.

At least ten counts were recorded for this clonotype. The chain links TRBV6-1 to TRBJ1-2, with 7 bases lining up with TRBD1. Germline trimming cut 7 bases from V and 4 bases from J; bases unmatched to any gene: 12. In germline, CDR1 is MNHNS, CDR2 SASEGT. The CDR3 is 15 residues long. In nucleotides, the CDR3 is TGTGCCAGCACCTTGACCGCAGGGGGGGCCTATGGCTACACCTTC. Its protein is CASTLTAGGAYGYTF.

This clonotype occurred many times. The chain links TRBV11-2 to TRBJ2-7; unclear D gene. Germline CDR1 SGHAT, CDR2 FQNNGV. This CDR3 region has 13 residues. Trimming shortened V by 5 bases and J by 3 bases, and 11 bases separated the two germline ends. The DNA for the CDR3 is TGTGCCAGCAGCCGACACACCTACTACGAGCAGTACTTC. Its translation is CASSRHTYYEQYF.

This clonotype occurred a few times. The chain combines TRBV6-5 with TRBJ1-3, with D perhaps matching TRBD1 (5 bases). Trimming took off 0 bases at V and 2 bases at J, with 8 bases between the two ends. Germline loops: CDR1 MNHEY, CDR2 SVGAGI. This CDR3 has 15 residues. The CDR3 region is CASSYSGGTGNTIYF. The CDR3 nucleotides read TGTGCCAGCAGTTACTCGGGGGGAACTGGAAACACCATATATTTT.

This CDR3 is CASSLEPGGYEQYF. The CDR3, as DNA: TGCGCCAGCAGCTTGGAGCCTGGGGGGTACGAGCAGTACTTC. The J gene is TRBJ2-1, the V gene TRBV5-1; TRBD2 is a possible D gene (6 bases). TRBJ2-7 explains the end of the DNA better; the J call may be wrong. The CDR3 extends over 14 amino acids. Germline values: CDR1 SGHRS, CDR2 YFSETQ.

This clonotype was observed at least ten times. This chain connects TRBV7-9 to TRBJ2-2; D remains ambiguous. The ends were cut back, 0 bases at V and 0 bases at J, with 8 bases in the middle. This CDR3 spans 16 amino acids. The germline CDR1 and CDR2 sequences are SEHNR and FQNEAQ (reference sequence). CDR3 nucleotide sequence: TGTGCCAGCAGCTTAGCTCGATATTCGAACACCGGGGAGCTGTTTTTT. Its translation is CASSLARYSNTGELFF.

This chain links TRBV11-2 with TRBJ2-3; 10 positions agree with TRBD1. The J call may not be correct, given that the DNA end is closer to TRBJ2-7. The CDR3 covers 16 residues. Germline CDR1 reads SGHAT; CDR2 reads FQNNGV. The CDR3 DNA reads as TGTGCCAGCAGCTTAGAGTGGACAGGGGGTCGGAGTGAGCAGTACTTC. Translating it yields CASSLEWTGGRSEQYF.

This chain connects TRBV4-1 to TRBJ2-2; TRBD2 aligns across 7 bases. The CDR3 consists of 15 residues. Unmatched junction bases numbered 7, after V lost 6 bases and J lost 3 bases. Per germline, CDR1 MGHRA and CDR2 YSYEKL. The CDR3 DNA sequence: TGCGCCAGCAGTCCGGCGGGAGAAGACACCGGGGAGCTGTTTTTT. It encodes CASSPAGEDTGELFF.

This clonotype is judged medium-sized. This sequence joins TRBV6-1 and TRBJ2-7; 13 bases agree with TRBD2. Germline values: CDR1 MNHNS, CDR2 SASEGT. CDR3 length: 16 amino acids. After removal of 6 bases from V and 5 bases from J, the junction contained 10 bases not matched to a gene. The CDR3 sequence: CASSLLRTSGSHEQYF. The CDR3 DNA sequence: TGTGCCAGCAGCCTTTTAAGGACTAGCGGGAGCCACGAGCAGTACTTC.

V and J are TRBV12-5 and TRBJ2-5; D is uncertain. The V end lost 6 bases, the J end lost 11 bases, and 19 bases lay between the germline ends. The V gene's germline CDR1 is LGHNT and CDR2 FRNRAP. The CDR3 consists of 13 residues. DNA of the CDR3: TGTGCTAGTGGCCAAGGATGGGCCAATGAGCAGTACTTC. It encodes CASGQGWANEQYF. The full variable domain, its missing parts supplied by reference TRBV12-5 and TRBJ2-5, is DARVTQTPRHKVTEMGQEVTMRCQPILGHNTVFWYRQTMMQGLELLAYFRNRAPLDDSGMPKDRFSAEMPDATLATLKIQPSEPRDSAVYFCASGQGWANEQYFGPGTRLLVL.